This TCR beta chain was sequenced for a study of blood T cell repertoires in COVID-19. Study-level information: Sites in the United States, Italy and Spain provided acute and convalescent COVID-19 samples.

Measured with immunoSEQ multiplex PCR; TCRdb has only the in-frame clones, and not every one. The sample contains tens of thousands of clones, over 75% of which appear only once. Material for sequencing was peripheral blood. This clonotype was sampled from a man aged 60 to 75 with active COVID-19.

In DNA form, the CDR3 reads TGTGCCAGCAGCTTAAACAGCGGACTCACAGATACGCAGTATTTT. Its translation is CASSLNSGLTDTQYF. The chain links TRBV7-3 to TRBJ2-3, with D perhaps TRBD2 (5 bases). Germline CDR1 reads SGHTA; CDR2 reads FQGTGA. V lost 1 base, J lost 2 bases, and 10 bases lay in between. The CDR3 has 15 amino acids. Based on the CDR3 plus reference TRBV7-3 and TRBJ2-3, the full variable domain is GAGVSQTPSNKVTEKGKYVELRCDPISGHTALYWYRQSLGQGPEFLIYFQGTGAADDSGLPNDRFFAVRPEGSVSTLKIQRTERGDSAVYLCASSLNSGLTDTQYFGPGTRLTVL.